Listed here are 13 T cell receptor beta chains from one sample, sequenced in a study of blood T cell repertoires in COVID-19. TCRdb keeps only in-frame clones here, not all; method: immunoSEQ multiplex PCR. The data show about 76,000 clones, roughly 85% seen once. Sample: peripheral blood. These receptors all come from a man aged 45-65 years with COVID-19, enrolled during active disease.

The V gene is TRBV30, the J gene TRBJ1-4; D gene unclear. CDR1 is GTSNPN and CDR2 is SVGIG in the germline V gene (reference sequence). The CDR3 is 16 residues long. Trimming left V 1 base short and J 8 bases short, with 20 bases between. CDR3 sequence: CAWSELRQAGKEKLFF. The CDR3 DNA is TGTGCCTGGAGTGAATTGCGGCAAGCCGGGAAGGAAAAACTGTTTTTT.

The V call is TRBV4-2, the J call TRBJ2-3; 10 bases line up with TRBD2. The CDR3 spans 18 residues. Per germline, CDR1 LGHNA and CDR2 YNFKEQ. The V and J ends lost 1 base and 4 bases, in that order; junction bases with no gene match: 11. The CDR3 is CASSQAIGLAVRPDTQYF. The CDR3 DNA sequence: TGTGCCAGCAGCCAAGCAATAGGACTAGCGGTTAGGCCAGATACGCAGTATTTT.

The chain couples TRBV9 to TRBJ2-3; no definite D call. V was trimmed by 0 bases and J by 8 bases, leaving 7 bases between them. The CDR3 has 12 amino acids. Germline lookup yields CDR1 SGDLS and CDR2 YYNGEE. CDR3 residues: CASSVGSGTQYF. The CDR3 DNA reads as TGTGCCAGCAGCGTAGGGTCGGGTACGCAGTATTTT.

This rearrangement joins TRBV5-5 to TRBJ2-7; 8 bases are a match to TRBD2. Per the germline V gene, CDR1 is SGHKS and CDR2 is YYEKEE (reference sequence). After removal of 3 bases from V and 2 bases from J, the junction contained 10 bases not matched to a gene. The CDR3 is 16 residues long. In nucleotides, the CDR3 is TGTGCCAGCAGCTCTGGGCGGGGGGCCAGCACCTACGAGCAGTACTTC. It specifies CASSSGRGASTYEQYF.

The chain recombines TRBV30 with TRBJ1-2; no definite D call. V was cut by 2 bases and J by 8 bases, with 9 bases left in between. CDR1 is GTSNPN and CDR2 is SVGIG in the germline V gene (reference sequence). This CDR3 is built from 11 residues. The CDR3 here is CAWSLLRGYTF. The CDR3 nucleotides read TGTGCCTGGAGTCTACTAAGAGGCTACACCTTC.

The chain recombines TRBV18 with TRBJ1-5; D unclear. There are 15 residues in the CDR3. The germline V gene encodes CDR1 KGHSH and CDR2 LQKENI. Trimming took 3 bases from V and 2 from J, leaving 11 bases between them. CDR3 nucleotides: TGTGCCAGCTCACCGAGGGTTAACGGCAATCAGCCCCAGCATTTT. Protein sequence: CASSPRVNGNQPQHF.

The chain recombines TRBV6-2 or TRBV6-3 with TRBJ2-5; D is ambiguous. Germline CDR1 is MNHEY and CDR2 is SVGEGT. V dropped 5 bases and J dropped 2 bases, with 3 bases sitting between them. The CDR3 sequence is 11 residues long. Written as DNA, the CDR3 is TGTGCCAGCAGTCCACAAGAGACCCAGTACTTC. This translates into CASSPQETQYF.

The rearrangement joins TRBV7-3 to TRBJ1-1; D gene ambiguous. V was clipped by 5 bases and J by 5 bases, with 12 bases between them. The CDR3 loop spans 13 amino acids. Germline CDR1 is SGHTA and CDR2 is FQGTGA. The CDR3, as DNA: TGTGCCAGCAGCGGGGATCGGGAGACTGAAGCTTTCTTT. Its translation: CASSGDRETEAFF.

The genes are TRBV5-1 and TRBJ1-6, with 8 bases matching TRBD1. This CDR3 has 15 residues. Germline CDR1 SGHRS, CDR2 YFSETQ. V shed 4 bases and J 6 bases; nucleotides not matched to a gene: 6. The CDR3 sequence is CASSPRQGSNSPLHF. In DNA form, the CDR3 reads TGCGCCAGCAGCCCGCGACAGGGGAGTAATTCACCCCTCCACTTT.

The chain joins TRBV19 to TRBJ2-2; the match to TRBD2 covers 13 bases. CDR1 is LNHDA and CDR2 is SQIVND in the germline V gene (reference sequence). Trimming cost V 5 bases and J 4 bases; bases outside gene matches: 13. The CDR3 has 19 residues. The CDR3: CASSRGGLAGRESTGELFF. The CDR3 bases are TGTGCCAGTAGTCGGGGGGGACTAGCGGGGCGCGAGAGCACCGGGGAGCTGTTTTTT.

The chain has TRBV6-2 or TRBV6-3 and TRBJ2-6; perhaps TRBD2 as D (6 bases). Between the trimmed V and J ends, which lost 6 bases and 4 bases, there was a span of 16 bases. This CDR3 has 16 residues. The germline CDR1 and CDR2 sequences are MNHEY and SVGEGT. Written as DNA, the CDR3 is TGTGCCAGCAGCCCTATCACCGCGGGGGGGGCCAACGTCCTGACTTTC. It yields the protein CASSPITAGGANVLTF.

The chain couples TRBV30 to TRBJ2-2; no reliable D call. Germline V CDR1 and CDR2: GTSNPN, SVGIG (reference sequence). V was trimmed by 1 base and J by 6 bases, leaving 3 bases between them. The CDR3 has 11 amino acids. This chain's CDR3 is CAWSASGELFF. The CDR3 DNA is TGTGCCTGGAGTGCTTCCGGGGAGCTGTTTTTT.

This clone was counted a single time. The chain carries TRBV5-1 and TRBJ2-5, with 7 positions matching TRBD2. Losses at the gene ends were 2 bases for V and 5 bases for J; bases not matched to a gene: 6. CDR1 and CDR2 from the germline V gene are SGHRS and YFSETQ. The CDR3 loop spans 14 amino acids. For the CDR3, the DNA is TGCGCCAGCAGCTTCGGTAGCGGGTCCGAGACCCAGTACTTC. This translates into CASSFGSGSETQYF.